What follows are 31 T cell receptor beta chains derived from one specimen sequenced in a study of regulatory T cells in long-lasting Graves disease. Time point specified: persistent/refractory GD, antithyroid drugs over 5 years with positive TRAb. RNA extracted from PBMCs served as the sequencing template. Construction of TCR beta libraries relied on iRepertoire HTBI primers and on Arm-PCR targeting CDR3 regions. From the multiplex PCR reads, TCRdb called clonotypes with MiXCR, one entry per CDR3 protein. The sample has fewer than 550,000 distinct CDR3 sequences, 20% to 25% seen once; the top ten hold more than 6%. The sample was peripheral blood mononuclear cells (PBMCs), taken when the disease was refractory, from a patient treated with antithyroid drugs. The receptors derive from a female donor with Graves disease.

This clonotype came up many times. The CDR3 reads CASSTTTGTGTEAFF. CDR3 nucleotide sequence: TGCGCCAGTAGCACTACGACAGGGACGGGCACTGAAGCTTTCTTT. This rearrangement joins TRBV5-1 to TRBJ1-1, with TRBD1 matching over 7 bases. The V and J ends lost 8 bases and 4 bases, in that order; junction bases with no gene match: 14. From germline, CDR1 is SGHRS and CDR2 YFSETQ. CDR3 length equals 15 residues.

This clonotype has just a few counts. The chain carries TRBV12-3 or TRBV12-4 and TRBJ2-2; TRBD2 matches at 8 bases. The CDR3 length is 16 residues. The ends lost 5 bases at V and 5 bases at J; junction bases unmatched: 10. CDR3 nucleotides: TGTGCCAGCAGTCCCGGGACTAGGGGTGGGACCGGGGAGCTGTTTTTT. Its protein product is CASSPGTRGGTGELFF.

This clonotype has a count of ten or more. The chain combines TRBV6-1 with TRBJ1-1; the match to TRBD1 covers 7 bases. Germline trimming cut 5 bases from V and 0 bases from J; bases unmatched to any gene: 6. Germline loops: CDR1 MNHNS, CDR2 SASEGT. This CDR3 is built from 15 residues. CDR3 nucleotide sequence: TGTGCCAGCAGTAAACGACAGGGAATGAACACTGAAGCTTTCTTT. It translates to CASSKRQGMNTEAFF.

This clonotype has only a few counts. The CDR3 reads CSARPLGGEGTEAFF. CDR3 in DNA: TGCAGTGCTAGACCCCTGGGGGGCGAGGGCACTGAAGCTTTCTTT. This chain links TRBV20-1 with TRBJ1-1, with D tentatively TRBD1 (6 bases). Germline assignment: CDR1 DFQATT and CDR2 SNEGSKA (reference sequence). The CDR3 extends over 15 amino acids. Trimming took off 2 bases at V and 4 bases at J, with 17 bases between the two ends.

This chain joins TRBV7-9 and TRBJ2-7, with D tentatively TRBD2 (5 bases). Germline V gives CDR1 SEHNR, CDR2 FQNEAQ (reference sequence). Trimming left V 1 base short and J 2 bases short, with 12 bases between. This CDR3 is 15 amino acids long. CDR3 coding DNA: TGTGCCAGCAGCTTAGAACTGGGGAGAACCTACGAGCAGTACTTC. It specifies CASSLELGRTYEQYF.

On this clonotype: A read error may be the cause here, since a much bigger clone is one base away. The CDR3 is CAGSWELPGPNYGYTF. For the CDR3, the DNA is TGTGCCGGCAGTTGGGAGCTGCCAGGGCCTAACTATGGCTACACCTTC. V usage is TRBV6-9 and J usage is TRBJ1-2; tentative D call: TRBD1 (5 bases). Germline CDR1 MNHGY, CDR2 SVAAGI. The CDR3 consists of 16 residues.

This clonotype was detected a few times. Here the CDR3 DNA reads TGTGCCAGCAGTTTATCAGGGGTGGGATTGCCAGATAATTCACCCCTCCACTTT. Protein product: CASSLSGVGLPDNSPLHF. The V gene is TRBV27, the J gene TRBJ1-6, with D tentatively TRBD1 (5 bases). The V end was cut by 0 bases, the J end by 5 bases, with 17 bases between. Per the germline V gene, CDR1 is MNHEY and CDR2 is SMNVEV (reference sequence). CDR3 size: 18 residues.

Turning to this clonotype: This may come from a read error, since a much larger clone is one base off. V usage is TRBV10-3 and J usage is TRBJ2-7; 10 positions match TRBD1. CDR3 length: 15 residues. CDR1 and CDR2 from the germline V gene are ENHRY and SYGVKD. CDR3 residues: CTISAAGTGDYEQYF. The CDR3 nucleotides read TGTACCATCAGTGCCGCCGGGACAGGGGACTACGAGCAGTACTTC.

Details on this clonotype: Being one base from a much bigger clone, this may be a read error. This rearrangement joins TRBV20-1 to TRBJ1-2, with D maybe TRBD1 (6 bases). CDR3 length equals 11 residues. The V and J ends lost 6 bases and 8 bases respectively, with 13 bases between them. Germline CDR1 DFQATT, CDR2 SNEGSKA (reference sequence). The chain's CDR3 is CSAVAGAGYTF. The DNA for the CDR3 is TGCAGTGCGGTGGCAGGGGCCGGCTACACCTTC.

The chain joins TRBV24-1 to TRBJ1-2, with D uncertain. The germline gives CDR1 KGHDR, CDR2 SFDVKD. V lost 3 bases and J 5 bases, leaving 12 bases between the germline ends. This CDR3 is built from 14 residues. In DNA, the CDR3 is TGTGCCACCAGTGATCGATCGGCAGCTTATGGCTACACCTTC. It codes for CATSDRSAAYGYTF.

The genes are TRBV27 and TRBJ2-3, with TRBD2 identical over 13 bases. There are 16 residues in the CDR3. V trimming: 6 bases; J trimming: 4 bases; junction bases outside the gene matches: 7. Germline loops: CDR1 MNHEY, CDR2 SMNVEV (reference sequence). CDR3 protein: CASSPLAGGPPDTQYF. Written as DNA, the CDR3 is TGTGCCAGCAGCCCACTAGCGGGAGGGCCCCCAGATACGCAGTATTTT.

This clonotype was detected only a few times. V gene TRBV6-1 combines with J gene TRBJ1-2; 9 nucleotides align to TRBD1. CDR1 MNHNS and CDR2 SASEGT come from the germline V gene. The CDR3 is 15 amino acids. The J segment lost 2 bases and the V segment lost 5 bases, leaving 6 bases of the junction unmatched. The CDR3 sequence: CASSPPDRGNYGYTF. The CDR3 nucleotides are TGTGCCAGCAGTCCCCCGGACAGGGGAAACTATGGCTACACCTTC.

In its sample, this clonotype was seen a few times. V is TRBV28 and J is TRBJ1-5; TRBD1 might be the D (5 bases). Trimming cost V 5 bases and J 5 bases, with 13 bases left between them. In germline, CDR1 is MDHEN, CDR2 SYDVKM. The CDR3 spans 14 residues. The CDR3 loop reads CASSLPTRDQPQHF. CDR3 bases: TGTGCCAGCAGTCTCCCTACCAGGGATCAGCCCCAGCATTTT.

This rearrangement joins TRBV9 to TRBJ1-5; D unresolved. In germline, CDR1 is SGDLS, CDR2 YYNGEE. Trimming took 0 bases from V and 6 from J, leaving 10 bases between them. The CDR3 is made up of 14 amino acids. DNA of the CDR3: TGTGCCAGCAGCGTAGCGGCAGAAACTCAGCCCCAGCATTTT. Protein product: CASSVAAETQPQHF. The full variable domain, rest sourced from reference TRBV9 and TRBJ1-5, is DSGVTQTPKHLITATGQRVTLRCSPRSGDLSVYWYQQSLDQGLQFLIQYYNGEERAKGNILERFSAQQFPDLHSELNLSSLELGDSALYFCASSVAAETQPQHFGDGTRLSIL.

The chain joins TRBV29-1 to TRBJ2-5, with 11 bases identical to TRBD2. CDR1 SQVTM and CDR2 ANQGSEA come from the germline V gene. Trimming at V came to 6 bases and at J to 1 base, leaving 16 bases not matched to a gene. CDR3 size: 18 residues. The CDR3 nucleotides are TGCAGCGTCGAAAAACCGGGACTAGCGGAGCACTTCCAAGAGACCCAGTACTTC. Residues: CSVEKPGLAEHFQETQYF.

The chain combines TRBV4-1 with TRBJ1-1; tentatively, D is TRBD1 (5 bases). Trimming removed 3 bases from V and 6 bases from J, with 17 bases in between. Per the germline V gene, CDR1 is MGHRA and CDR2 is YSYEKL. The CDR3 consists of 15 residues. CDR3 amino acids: CASSQTEAGMAEAFF. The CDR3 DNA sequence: TGCGCCAGCAGCCAGACAGAGGCCGGGATGGCTGAAGCTTTCTTT.

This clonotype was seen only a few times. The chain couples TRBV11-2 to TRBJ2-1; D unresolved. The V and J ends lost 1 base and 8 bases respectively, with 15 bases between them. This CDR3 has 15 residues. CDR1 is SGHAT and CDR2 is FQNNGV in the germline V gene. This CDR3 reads CASSLALHSTHEQFF. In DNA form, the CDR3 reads TGTGCCAGCAGCTTAGCCCTCCACTCCACCCATGAGCAGTTCTTC.

The CDR3 sequence: CASSYGPSSGNTIYF. The CDR3 nucleotides read TGTGCCAGCAGTTACGGGCCCAGCTCTGGAAACACCATATATTTT. The chain links TRBV6-9 to TRBJ1-3; no definite D call. CDR3 length: 15 residues. Per the germline V gene, CDR1 is MNHGY and CDR2 is SVAAGI. Deletions cut 3 bases from V and 0 bases from J, with 9 bases between.

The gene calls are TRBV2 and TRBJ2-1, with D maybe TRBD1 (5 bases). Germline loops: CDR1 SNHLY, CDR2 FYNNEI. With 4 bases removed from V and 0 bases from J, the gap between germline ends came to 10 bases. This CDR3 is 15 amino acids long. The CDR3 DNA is TGTGCCAGCAGTGTACGACAGAGCTCCTACAATGAGCAGTTCTTC. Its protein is CASSVRQSSYNEQFF.

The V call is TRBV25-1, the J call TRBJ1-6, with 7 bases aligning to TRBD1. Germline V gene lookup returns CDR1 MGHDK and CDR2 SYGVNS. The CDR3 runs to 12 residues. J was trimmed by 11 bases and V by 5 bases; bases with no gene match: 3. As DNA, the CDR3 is TGTGCCAGCAGTTATACAGGGGCACCCCTCCACTTT. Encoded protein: CASSYTGAPLHF.

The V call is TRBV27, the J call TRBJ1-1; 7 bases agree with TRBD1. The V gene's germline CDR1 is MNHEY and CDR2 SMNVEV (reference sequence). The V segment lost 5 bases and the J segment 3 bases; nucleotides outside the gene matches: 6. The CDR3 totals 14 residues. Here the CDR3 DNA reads TGTGCCAGCAGTCCACAGGGGACGGACACTGAAGCTTTCTTT. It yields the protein CASSPQGTDTEAFF.

As DNA, the CDR3 is TGCAGTGCAACCCGGGGTCTAGCGGGAGTTTCCGGGGAGCTGTTTTTT. The encoded protein is CSATRGLAGVSGELFF. This chain uses TRBV20-1 with TRBJ2-2; TRBD2 agrees at 10 bases. This CDR3 is built from 16 residues. V lost 6 bases and J lost 6; bases outside the gene matches: 13. Germline loops: CDR1 DFQATT, CDR2 SNEGSKA (reference sequence).

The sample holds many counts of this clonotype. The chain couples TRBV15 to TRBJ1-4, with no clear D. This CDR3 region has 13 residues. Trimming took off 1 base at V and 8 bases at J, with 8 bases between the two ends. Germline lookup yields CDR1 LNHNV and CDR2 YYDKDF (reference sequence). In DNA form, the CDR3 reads TGTGCCACCAGCAGAGGCCAGTCCGAAAAACTGTTTTTT. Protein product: CATSRGQSEKLFF.

The CDR3 DNA sequence: TGTGCCAGCAGCTTACCCCTGGACGGGGGCCGCGGGAATGAGCAGTTCTTC. Amino acids: CASSLPLDGGRGNEQFF. The rearrangement links TRBV7-2 to TRBJ2-1, with D possibly called TRBD1 or TRBD2 (6 bases each). Germline V gene sequence: CDR1 SGHTA, CDR2 FQGNSA. V gave up 2 bases and J gave up 7 bases, with 21 bases separating them. This CDR3 comprises 17 residues. Full variable domain (rest looked up from reference TRBV7-2 and TRBJ2-1): GAGVSQSPSNKVTEKGKDVELRCDPISGHTALYWYRQSLGQGLEFLIYFQGNSAPDKSGLPSDRFSAERTGGSVSTLTIQRTQQEDSAVYLCASSLPLDGGRGNEQFFGPGTRLTVL.

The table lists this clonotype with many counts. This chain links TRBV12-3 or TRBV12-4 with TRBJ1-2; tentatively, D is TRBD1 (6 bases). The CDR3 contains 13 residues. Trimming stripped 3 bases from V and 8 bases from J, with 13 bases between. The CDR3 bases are TGTGCCAGCAGTTTTGCGGGGGCAGGGGGCTACACCTTC. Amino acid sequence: CASSFAGAGGYTF.

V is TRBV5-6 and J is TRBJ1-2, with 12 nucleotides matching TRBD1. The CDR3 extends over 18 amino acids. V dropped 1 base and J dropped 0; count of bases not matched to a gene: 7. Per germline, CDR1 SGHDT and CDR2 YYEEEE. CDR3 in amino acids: CASSLLGTGGETNYGYTF. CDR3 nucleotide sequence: TGTGCCAGCAGCTTGCTGGGGACAGGGGGCGAGACTAACTATGGCTACACCTTC.

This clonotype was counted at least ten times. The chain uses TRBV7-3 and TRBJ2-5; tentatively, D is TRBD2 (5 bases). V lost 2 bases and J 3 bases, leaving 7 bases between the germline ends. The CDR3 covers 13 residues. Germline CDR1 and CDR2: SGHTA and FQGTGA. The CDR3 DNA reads TGTGCCAGCAGCTTACGGCGGGAAGAGACCCAGTACTTC. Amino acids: CASSLRREETQYF.

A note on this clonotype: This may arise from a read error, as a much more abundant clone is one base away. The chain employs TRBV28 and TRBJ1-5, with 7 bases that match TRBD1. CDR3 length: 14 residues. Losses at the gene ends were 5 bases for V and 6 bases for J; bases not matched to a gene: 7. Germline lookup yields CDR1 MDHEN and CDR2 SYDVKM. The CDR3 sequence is CASSPETGIQPQHF. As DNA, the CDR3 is TGTGCCAGCAGTCCCGAGACAGGGATTCAGCCCCAGCATTTT.

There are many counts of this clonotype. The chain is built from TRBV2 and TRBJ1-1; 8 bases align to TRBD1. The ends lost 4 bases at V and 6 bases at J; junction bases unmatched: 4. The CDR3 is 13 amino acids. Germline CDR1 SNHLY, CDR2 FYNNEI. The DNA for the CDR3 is TGTGCCAGCAGTGGACAGGGGTTTCCTGAAGCTTTCTTT. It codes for CASSGQGFPEAFF.

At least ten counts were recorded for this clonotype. CDR3 in DNA: TGTGCCAGCAGACCCGTCCTGGACAGAATGAACACTGAAGCTTTCTTT. It is translated as CASRPVLDRMNTEAFF. This chain uses TRBV11-2 with TRBJ1-1; TRBD1 is a possible D gene (6 bases). Looked up from germline, CDR1 is SGHAT and CDR2 is FQNNGV. This CDR3 region has 16 residues. V was shortened by 6 bases and J by 0 bases, with 17 bases between the two germline ends.

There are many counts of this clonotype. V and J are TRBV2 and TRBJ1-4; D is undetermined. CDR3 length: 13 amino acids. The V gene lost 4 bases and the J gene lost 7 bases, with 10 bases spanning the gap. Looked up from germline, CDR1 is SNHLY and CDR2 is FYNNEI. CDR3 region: CASSAGLGEKLFF. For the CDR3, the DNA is TGTGCCAGCAGTGCGGGGTTGGGTGAAAAACTGTTTTTT.